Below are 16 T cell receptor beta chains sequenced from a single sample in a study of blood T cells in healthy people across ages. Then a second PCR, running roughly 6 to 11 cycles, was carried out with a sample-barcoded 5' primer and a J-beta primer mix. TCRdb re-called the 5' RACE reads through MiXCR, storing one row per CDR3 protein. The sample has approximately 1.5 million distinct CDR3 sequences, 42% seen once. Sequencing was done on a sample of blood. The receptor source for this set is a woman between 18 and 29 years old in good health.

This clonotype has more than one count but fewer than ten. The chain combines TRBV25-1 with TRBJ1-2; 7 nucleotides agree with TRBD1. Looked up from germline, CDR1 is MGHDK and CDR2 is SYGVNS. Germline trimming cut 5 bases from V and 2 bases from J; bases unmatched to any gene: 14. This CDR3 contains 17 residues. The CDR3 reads CASSRKVGQGGNYGYTF. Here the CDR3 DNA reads TGTGCCAGCAGTCGAAAGGTCGGGCAGGGGGGAAACTATGGCTACACCTTC.

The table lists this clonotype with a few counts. The CDR3 DNA reads as TGTGCCAGCAGTTTTGGGGCGGCCACTGAAGCTTTCTTT. Protein product: CASSFGAATEAFF. The genes are TRBV12-3 or TRBV12-4 and TRBJ1-1; a possible D gene is TRBD1 (5 bases). The CDR3 is 13 residues long. Trimming took 3 bases from V and 4 from J, leaving 9 bases between them.

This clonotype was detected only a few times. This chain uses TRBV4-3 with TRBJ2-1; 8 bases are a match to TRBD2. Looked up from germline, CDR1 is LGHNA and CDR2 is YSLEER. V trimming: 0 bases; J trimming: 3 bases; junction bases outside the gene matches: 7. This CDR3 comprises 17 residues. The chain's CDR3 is CASSQERLAGVYNEQFF. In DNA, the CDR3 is TGCGCCAGCAGCCAAGAACGCCTAGCGGGTGTCTACAATGAGCAGTTCTTC.

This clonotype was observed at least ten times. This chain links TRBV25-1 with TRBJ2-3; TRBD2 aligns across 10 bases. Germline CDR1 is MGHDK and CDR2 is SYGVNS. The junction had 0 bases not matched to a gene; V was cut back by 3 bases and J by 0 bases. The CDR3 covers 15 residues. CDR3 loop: CASSDSGGSTDTQYF. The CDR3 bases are TGTGCCAGCAGTGATAGCGGGGGGAGCACAGATACGCAGTATTTT.

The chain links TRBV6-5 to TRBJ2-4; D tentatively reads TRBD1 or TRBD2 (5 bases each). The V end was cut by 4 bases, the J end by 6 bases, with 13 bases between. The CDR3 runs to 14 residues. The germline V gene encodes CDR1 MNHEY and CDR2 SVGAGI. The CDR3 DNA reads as TGTGCCAGCAGTTGGGGCGGGCACGGAAACATTCAGTACTTC. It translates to CASSWGGHGNIQYF.

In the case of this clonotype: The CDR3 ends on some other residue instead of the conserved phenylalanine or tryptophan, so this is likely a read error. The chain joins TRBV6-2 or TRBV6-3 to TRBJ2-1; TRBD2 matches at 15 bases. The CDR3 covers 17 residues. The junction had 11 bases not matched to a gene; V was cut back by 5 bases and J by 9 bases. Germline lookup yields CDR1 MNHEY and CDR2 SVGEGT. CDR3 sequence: CASSLGLAGGERGEQFL. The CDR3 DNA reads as TGTGCCAGCAGTCTCGGACTAGCGGGGGGGGAACGCGGTGAGCAGTTCCTC.

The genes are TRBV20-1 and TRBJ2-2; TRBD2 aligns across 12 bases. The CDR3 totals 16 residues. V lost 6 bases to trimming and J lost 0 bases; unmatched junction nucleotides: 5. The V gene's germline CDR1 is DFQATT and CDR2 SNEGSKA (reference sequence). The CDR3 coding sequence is TGCAGTGCGTTGACTAGCGGGAGTCCGAACACCGGGGAGCTGTTTTTT. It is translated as CSALTSGSPNTGELFF.

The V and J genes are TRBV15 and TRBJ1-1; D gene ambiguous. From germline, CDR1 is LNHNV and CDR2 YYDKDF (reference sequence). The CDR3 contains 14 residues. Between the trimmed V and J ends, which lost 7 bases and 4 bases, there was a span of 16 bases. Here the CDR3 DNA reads TGTGCCACCACGGATACAGCCTGGGGCACTGAAGCTTTCTTT. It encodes CATTDTAWGTEAFF.

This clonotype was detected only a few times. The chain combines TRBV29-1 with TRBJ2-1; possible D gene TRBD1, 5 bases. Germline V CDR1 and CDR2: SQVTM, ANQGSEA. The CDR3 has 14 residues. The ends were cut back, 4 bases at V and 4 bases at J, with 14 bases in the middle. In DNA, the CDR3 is TGCAGCGTTGGGCCGGCAGGGCCGTACAATGAGCAGTTCTTC. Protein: CSVGPAGPYNEQFF.

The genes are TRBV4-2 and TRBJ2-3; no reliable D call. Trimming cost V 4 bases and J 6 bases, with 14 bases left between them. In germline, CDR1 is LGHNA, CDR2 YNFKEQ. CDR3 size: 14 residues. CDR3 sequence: CASSPKDLADTQYF. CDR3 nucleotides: TGTGCCAGCAGCCCCAAGGACCTGGCGGATACGCAGTATTTT.

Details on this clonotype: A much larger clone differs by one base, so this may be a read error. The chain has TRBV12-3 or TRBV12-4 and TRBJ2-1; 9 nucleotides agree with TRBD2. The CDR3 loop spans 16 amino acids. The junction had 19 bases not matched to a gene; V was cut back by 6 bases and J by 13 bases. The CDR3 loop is CASRATSGAYQETQFF. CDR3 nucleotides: TGTGCCAGCAGGGCGACTAGCGGAGCCTACCAAGAGACCCAGTTCTTC.

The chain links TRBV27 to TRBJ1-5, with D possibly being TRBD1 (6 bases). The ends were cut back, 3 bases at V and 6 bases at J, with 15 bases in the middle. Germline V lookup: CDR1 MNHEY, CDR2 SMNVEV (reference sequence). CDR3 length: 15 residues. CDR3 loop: CASSFGPGGGQPQHF. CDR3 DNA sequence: TGTGCCAGCAGTTTTGGCCCTGGAGGGGGTCAGCCCCAGCATTTT.

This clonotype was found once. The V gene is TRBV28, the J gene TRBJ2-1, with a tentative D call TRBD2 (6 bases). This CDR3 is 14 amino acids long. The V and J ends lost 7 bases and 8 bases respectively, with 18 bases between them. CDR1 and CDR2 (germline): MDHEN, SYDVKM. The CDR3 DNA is TGTGCCAGCACCCCCGGGGGTTTCGTGTATGAGCAGTTCTTC. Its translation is CASTPGGFVYEQFF.

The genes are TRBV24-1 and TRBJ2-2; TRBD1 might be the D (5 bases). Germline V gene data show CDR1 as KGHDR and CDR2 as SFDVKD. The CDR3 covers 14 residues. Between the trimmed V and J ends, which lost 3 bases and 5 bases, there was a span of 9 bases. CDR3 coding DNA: TGTGCCACCAGTGATCAGGGTAGAACCGGGGAGCTGTTTTTT. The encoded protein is CATSDQGRTGELFF.

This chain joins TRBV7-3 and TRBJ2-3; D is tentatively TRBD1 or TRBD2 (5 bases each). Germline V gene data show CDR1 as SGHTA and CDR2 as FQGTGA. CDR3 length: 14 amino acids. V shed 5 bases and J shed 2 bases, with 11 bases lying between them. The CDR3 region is CASSQTGTTDTQYF. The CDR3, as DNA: TGTGCCAGCAGCCAGACCGGGACCACAGATACGCAGTATTTT.

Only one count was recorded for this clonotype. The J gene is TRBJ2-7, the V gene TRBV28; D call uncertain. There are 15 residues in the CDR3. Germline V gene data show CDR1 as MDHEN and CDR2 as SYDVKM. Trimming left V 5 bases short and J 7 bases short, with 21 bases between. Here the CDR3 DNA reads TGTGCCAGCAGTCCATGGAAGGGAACCTACAATGAGCAGTACTTC. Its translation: CASSPWKGTYNEQYF.